This record looks at one T cell receptor (beta chain) sequence and its context. This entry comes from a study of blood T cell repertoires in COVID-19. Study in general: PBMCs, B-cell-depleted T cells, or T cells were the source of the cDNA or gDNA that made up the material.

Clones were read by immunoSEQ multiplex PCR, and TCRdb kept only the in-frame ones, dropping some. The sample has fewer than 400,000 clones, more than 85% seen once; the top ten hold approximately 18%. Enrolled through a virtual design, the participants were between about 18 and 100 years of age and came from about two dozen US areas. Cohorts were assigned according to the clinical history that participants reported. The recovered donors of Cohort 3 showed two negative PCRs, clearance, or symptom resolution. Sequenced input: PBMCs or T cells enriched from blood (not recorded which). The clonotype comes from a woman in her 30s who had recovered from COVID-19.

This chain's CDR3 is CASSPLERANNEQFF. CDR3 DNA: TGTGCCAGCAGCCCCTTAGAGAGGGCCAACAATGAGCAGTTCTTC. The chain has TRBV7-6 and TRBJ2-1; tentative D call: TRBD2 (5 bases). CDR1 is SGHVS and CDR2 is FNYEAQ in the germline V gene. The V gene lost 5 bases and the J gene lost 5 bases, with 16 bases spanning the gap. The CDR3 spans 15 residues.